One T cell receptor beta chain is described in this entry. Its target is unknown. This entry comes from a study of CD8+CD57+ T cells in acquired aplastic anemia. General observations from the study: The study found no significant CD8+ Simpson's diversity difference between patients and controls.

Template material for TCR beta VDJ and CDR3 profiling consisted of genomic DNA. From the reads, TCRdb called clonotypes with MiXCR, one entry per CDR3 protein. The repertoire holds a few hundred thousand distinct CDR3 sequences, approximately 35% seen once, with more than 0.95% in the top ten. The V segment lost 0 bases and the J segment 0 bases; nucleotides outside the gene matches: 1. The CDR3 spans 16 residues. Germline-derived CDR1 and CDR2 are SGHRS and YFSETQ. Sequencing input: sorted CD4+, CD8+, or CD8+CD57+ T cells (not recorded which) from PBMCs. The sequence was collected from a human donor in good health, serving as a control. The chain carries TRBV5-1 and TRBJ1-5; 9 nucleotides line up with TRBD1. CDR3 amino acids: CASSLGDRVSNQPQHF. CDR3 bases: TGCGCCAGCAGCTTGGGGGACAGGGTTAGCAATCAGCCCCAGCATTTT.